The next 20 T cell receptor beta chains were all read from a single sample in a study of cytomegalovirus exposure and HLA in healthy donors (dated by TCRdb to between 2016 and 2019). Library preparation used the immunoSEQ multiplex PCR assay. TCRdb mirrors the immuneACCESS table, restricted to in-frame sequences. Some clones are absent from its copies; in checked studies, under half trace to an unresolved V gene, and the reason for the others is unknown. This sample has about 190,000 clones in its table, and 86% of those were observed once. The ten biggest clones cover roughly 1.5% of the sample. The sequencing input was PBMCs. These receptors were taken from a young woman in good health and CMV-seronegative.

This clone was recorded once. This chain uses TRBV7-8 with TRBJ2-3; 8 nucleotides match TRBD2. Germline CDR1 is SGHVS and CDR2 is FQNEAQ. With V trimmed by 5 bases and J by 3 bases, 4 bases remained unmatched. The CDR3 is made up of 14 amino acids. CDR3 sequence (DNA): TGTGCCAGCAGCCCCAGCGGGAGTACAGATACGCAGTATTTT. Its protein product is CASSPSGSTDTQYF.

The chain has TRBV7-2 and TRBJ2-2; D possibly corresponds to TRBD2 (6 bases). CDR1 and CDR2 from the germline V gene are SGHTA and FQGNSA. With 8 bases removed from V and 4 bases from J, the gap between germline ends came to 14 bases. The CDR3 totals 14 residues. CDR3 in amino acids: CASSPGGGTGELFF. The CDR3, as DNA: TGTGCCAGCTCGCCCGGGGGTGGCACCGGGGAGCTGTTTTTT.

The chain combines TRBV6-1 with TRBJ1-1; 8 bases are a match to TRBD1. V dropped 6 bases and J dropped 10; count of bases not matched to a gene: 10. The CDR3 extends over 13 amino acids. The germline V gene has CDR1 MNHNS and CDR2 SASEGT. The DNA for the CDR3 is TGTGCCAGCAGCCCCGGACAGGGAGGGACAGCTTTCTTT. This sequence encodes CASSPGQGGTAFF.

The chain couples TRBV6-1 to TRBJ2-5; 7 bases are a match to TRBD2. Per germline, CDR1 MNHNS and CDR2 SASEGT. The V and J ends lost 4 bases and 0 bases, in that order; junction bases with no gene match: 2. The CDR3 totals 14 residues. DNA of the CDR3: TGTGCCAGCAGTGGGCGGGGGTACCAAGAGACCCAGTACTTC. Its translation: CASSGRGYQETQYF.

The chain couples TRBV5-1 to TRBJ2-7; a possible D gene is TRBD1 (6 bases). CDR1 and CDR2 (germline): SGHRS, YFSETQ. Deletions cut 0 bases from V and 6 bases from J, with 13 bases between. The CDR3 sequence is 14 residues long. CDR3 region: CASSLVHREGEQYF. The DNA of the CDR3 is TGCGCCAGCAGCTTGGTGCACAGGGAAGGCGAGCAGTACTTC.

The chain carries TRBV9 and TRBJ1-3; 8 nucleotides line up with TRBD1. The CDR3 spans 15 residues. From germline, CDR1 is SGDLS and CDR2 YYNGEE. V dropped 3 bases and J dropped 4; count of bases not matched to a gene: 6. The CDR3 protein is CASSGWTGSGNTIYF. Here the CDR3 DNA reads TGTGCCAGCAGCGGTTGGACAGGGTCGGGAAACACCATATATTTT.

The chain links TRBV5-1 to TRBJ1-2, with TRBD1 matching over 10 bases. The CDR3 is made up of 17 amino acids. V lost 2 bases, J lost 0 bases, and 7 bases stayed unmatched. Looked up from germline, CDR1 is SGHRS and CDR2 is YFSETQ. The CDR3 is CASSFDRGRHANYGYTF. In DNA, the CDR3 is TGCGCCAGCAGCTTCGACAGGGGGCGCCACGCTAACTATGGCTACACCTTC.

Here the CDR3 DNA reads TGCGCCAGCAGCTCGCAGGATAACACTGAAGCTTTCTTT. This encodes CASSSQDNTEAFF. V usage is TRBV5-1 and J usage is TRBJ1-1; D is ambiguous. V was shortened by 3 bases and J by 2 bases, with 8 bases between the two germline ends. Germline V gives CDR1 SGHRS, CDR2 YFSETQ. The CDR3 has 13 residues. The entire variable domain, with the rest obtained from reference TRBV5-1 and TRBJ1-1, is as follows: KAGVTQTPRYLIKTRGQQVTLSCSPISGHRSVSWYQQTPGQGLQFLFEYFSETQRNKGNFPGRFSGRQFSNSRSEMNVSTLELGDSALYLCASSSQDNTEAFFGQGTRLTVV.

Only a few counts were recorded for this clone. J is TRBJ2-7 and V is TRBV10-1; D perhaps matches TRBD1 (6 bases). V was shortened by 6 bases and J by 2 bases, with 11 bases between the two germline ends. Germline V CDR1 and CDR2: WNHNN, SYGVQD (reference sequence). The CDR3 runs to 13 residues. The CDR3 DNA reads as TGCGCCAGCAGCCCAGGACAGACCTACGAGCAGTACTTC. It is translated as CASSPGQTYEQYF.

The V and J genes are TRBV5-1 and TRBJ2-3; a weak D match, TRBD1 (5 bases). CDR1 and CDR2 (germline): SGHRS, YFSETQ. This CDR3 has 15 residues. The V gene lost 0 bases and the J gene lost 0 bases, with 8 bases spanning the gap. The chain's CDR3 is CASSLGQTSTDTQYF. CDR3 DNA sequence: TGCGCCAGCAGCTTGGGACAGACTAGCACAGATACGCAGTATTTT.

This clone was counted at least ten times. The CDR3 nucleotides read TGTGCCAGCAGTTTAAGACAGGGTCGCTACGAGCAGTACTTC. Protein sequence: CASSLRQGRYEQYF. V is TRBV27 and J is TRBJ2-7, with 7 bases matching TRBD1. V trimming: 2 bases; J trimming: 3 bases; junction bases outside the gene matches: 4. This CDR3 spans 14 amino acids. Germline CDR1 MNHEY, CDR2 SMNVEV (reference sequence).

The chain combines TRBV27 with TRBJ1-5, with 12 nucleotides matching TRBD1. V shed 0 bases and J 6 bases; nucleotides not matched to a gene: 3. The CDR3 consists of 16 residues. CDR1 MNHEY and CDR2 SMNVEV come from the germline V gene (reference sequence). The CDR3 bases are TGTGCCAGCAGTTTATCGGGGACAGGGGGCCGTCAGCCCCAGCATTTT. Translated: CASSLSGTGGRQPQHF.

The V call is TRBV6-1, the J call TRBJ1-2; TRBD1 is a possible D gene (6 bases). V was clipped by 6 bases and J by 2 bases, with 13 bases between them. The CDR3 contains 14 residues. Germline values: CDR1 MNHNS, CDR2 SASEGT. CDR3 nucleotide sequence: TGTGCCAGCAGGGACGTCGGACAGAACTATGGCTACACCTTC. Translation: CASRDVGQNYGYTF.

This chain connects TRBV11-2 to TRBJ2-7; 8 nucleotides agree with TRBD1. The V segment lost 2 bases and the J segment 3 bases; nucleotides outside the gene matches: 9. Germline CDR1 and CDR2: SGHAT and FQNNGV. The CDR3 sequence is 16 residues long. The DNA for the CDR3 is TGTGCCAGCAGCTTACTTACGCGACAGGGGTACTACGAGCAGTACTTC. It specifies CASSLLTRQGYYEQYF.

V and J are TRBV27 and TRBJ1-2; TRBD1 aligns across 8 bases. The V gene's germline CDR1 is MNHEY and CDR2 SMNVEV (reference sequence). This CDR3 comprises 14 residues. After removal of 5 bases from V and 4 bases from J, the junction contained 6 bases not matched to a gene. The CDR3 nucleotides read TGTGCCAGCAGTGTCGGACAGGGCCCCTATGGCTACACCTTC. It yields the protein CASSVGQGPYGYTF.

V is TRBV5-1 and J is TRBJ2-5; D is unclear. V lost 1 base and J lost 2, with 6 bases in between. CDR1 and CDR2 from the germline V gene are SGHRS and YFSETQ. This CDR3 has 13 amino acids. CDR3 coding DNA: TGCGCCAGCAGCTTGTGGCCTCAAGAGACCCAGTACTTC. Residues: CASSLWPQETQYF.

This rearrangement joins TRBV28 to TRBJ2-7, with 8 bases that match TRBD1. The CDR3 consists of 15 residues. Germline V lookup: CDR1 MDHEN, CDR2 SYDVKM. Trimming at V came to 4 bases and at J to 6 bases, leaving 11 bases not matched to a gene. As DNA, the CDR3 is TGTGCCAGCAGTTCCCTGCGCCAGGGGGCCGTCGAGCAGTACTTC. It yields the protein CASSSLRQGAVEQYF.

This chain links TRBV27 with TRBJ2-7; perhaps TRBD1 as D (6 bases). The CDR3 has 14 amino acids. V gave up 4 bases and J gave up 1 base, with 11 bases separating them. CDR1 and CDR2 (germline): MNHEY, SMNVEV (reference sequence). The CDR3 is CASSSQGRSYEQYF. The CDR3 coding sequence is TGTGCCAGCAGTTCACAGGGTAGGTCCTACGAGCAGTACTTC.

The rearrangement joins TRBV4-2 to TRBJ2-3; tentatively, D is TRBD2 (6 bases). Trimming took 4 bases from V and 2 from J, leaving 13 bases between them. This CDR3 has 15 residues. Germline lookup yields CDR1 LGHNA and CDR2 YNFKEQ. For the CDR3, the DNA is TGTGCCAGCAGCCCGCACCTAGCGCCCACAGATACGCAGTATTTT. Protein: CASSPHLAPTDTQYF.

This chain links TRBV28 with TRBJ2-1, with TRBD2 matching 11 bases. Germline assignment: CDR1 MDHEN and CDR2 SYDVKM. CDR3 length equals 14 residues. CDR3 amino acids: CVTRSLAGDDEQFF. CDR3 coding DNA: TGTGTCACAAGGTCACTAGCGGGAGACGATGAGCAGTTCTTC.